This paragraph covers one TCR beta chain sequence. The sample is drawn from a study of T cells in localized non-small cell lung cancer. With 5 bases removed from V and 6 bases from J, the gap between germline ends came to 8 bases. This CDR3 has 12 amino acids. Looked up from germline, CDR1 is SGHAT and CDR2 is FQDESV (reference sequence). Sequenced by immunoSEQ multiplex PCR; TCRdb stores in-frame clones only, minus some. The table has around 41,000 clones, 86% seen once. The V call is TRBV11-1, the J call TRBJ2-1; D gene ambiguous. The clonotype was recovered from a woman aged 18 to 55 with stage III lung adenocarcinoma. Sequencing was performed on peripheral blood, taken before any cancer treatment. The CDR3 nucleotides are TGTGCCAGCAGCCCGAGATCCAATGAGCAGTTCTTC. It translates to CASSPRSNEQFF.